The 24 T cell receptor beta chains in this list originate from one sample, sequenced in a study of shared clonotypes between healthy human individuals. TCRdb's copy holds only in-frame clones and misses some; the assay was immunoSEQ multiplex PCR. The table includes fewer than 1.8 million clones, around 98.5% detected once. Specimen: naive CD4+ T cells sorted from blood. Regarding subset: CD45RA+ positively selected. Receptors originate from a man under 40 in good health.

V and J are TRBV7-2 and TRBJ1-5; D perhaps matches TRBD1 (5 bases). V lost 1 base, J lost 7 bases, and 14 bases lay in between. This CDR3 has 15 amino acids. The V gene's germline CDR1 is SGHTA and CDR2 FQGNSA. In nucleotides, the CDR3 is TGTGCCAGCAGCTTAGGCGCAGGGCGAAGACAGCCCCAGCATTTT. Amino acid sequence: CASSLGAGRRQPQHF.

The chain couples TRBV27 to TRBJ2-7; D remains unclear. Germline V gene lookup returns CDR1 MNHEY and CDR2 SMNVEV (reference sequence). V was pared by 6 bases and J by 7 bases, with 10 bases between. This CDR3 spans 11 amino acids. Here the CDR3 reads CASSRGREQYF. The CDR3, as DNA: TGTGCCAGCAGCAGAGGCCGGGAGCAGTACTTC.

The chain has TRBV7-9 and TRBJ2-3, with D uncertain. The CDR3 extends over 16 amino acids. The V end was cut by 1 base, the J end by 0 bases, with 11 bases between. Germline V gives CDR1 SEHNR, CDR2 FQNEAQ (reference sequence). The CDR3 loop is CASSLEGGRSTDTQYF. The CDR3 bases are TGTGCCAGCAGCTTAGAGGGCGGTCGAAGCACAGATACGCAGTATTTT.

The chain joins TRBV28 to TRBJ2-7; 8 nucleotides align to TRBD1. Losses at the gene ends were 10 bases for V and 4 bases for J; bases not matched to a gene: 12. The CDR3 is made up of 14 amino acids. The germline V gene has CDR1 MDHEN and CDR2 SYDVKM. CDR3 sequence (DNA): TGTGCCACCATAAACCCGGACAGGGTGTACGAGCAGTACTTC. It specifies CATINPDRVYEQYF.

The CDR3 loop is CASSVIGATGELFF. In DNA, the CDR3 is TGTGCCAGCAGTGTAATCGGGGCCACCGGGGAGCTGTTTTTT. The rearrangement joins TRBV6-1 to TRBJ2-2, with D possibly called TRBD1 or TRBD2 (5 bases each). Trimming removed 4 bases at V and 4 bases at J, with 10 bases between. Looked up from germline, CDR1 is MNHNS and CDR2 is SASEGT. This CDR3 is built from 14 residues.

The CDR3 protein is CASSEGWYQETQYF. The DNA of the CDR3 is TGTGCCAGCAGCGAGGGGTGGTACCAAGAGACCCAGTACTTC. The chain employs TRBV9 and TRBJ2-5; D possibly corresponds to TRBD1 (5 bases). CDR3 length equals 14 residues. Germline CDR1 reads SGDLS; CDR2 reads YYNGEE. V was shortened by 3 bases and J by 0 bases, with 9 bases between the two germline ends.

V is TRBV4-3 and J is TRBJ1-3; 8 nucleotides line up with TRBD1. The CDR3 sequence is 15 residues long. V shed 3 bases, J shed 2 bases, and the junction held 3 bases outside the gene matches. Germline CDR1 reads LGHNA; CDR2 reads YSLEER. The CDR3 sequence: CASSHPQGAGNTIYF. The CDR3 DNA reads as TGCGCCAGCAGCCACCCACAGGGGGCTGGAAACACCATATATTTT.

The rearrangement links TRBV19 to TRBJ1-3; no clear D. Per the germline V gene, CDR1 is LNHDA and CDR2 is SQIVND (reference sequence). The CDR3 contains 17 residues. V was cut by 1 base and J by 2 bases, with 15 bases left in between. CDR3: CASSIVMRSRAGNTIYF. The CDR3 nucleotides read TGTGCCAGTAGTATAGTTATGAGGAGTCGGGCTGGAAACACCATATATTTT.

The chain uses TRBV5-1 and TRBJ2-3; 10 bases fit TRBD2. Germline trimming cut 1 base from V and 0 bases from J; bases unmatched to any gene: 8. Germline V gene lookup returns CDR1 SGHRS and CDR2 YFSETQ. There are 18 residues in the CDR3. The chain's CDR3 is CASSLFTAGGQSTDTQYF. The CDR3 DNA reads TGCGCCAGCAGCTTGTTTACAGCGGGAGGGCAAAGCACAGATACGCAGTATTTT. Full variable domain (rest looked up from reference TRBV5-1 and TRBJ2-3): KAGVTQTPRYLIKTRGQQVTLSCSPISGHRSVSWYQQTPGQGLQFLFEYFSETQRNKGNFPGRFSGRQFSNSRSEMNVSTLELGDSALYLCASSLFTAGGQSTDTQYFGPGTRLTVL.

This chain's CDR3 is CASSREDQPQHF. The CDR3 DNA reads TGTGCCAGCTCGAGGGAGGATCAGCCCCAGCATTTT. The gene calls are TRBV28 and TRBJ1-5, with D unresolved. CDR1 and CDR2 from the germline V gene are MDHEN and SYDVKM. The CDR3 runs to 12 residues. The ends were cut back, 8 bases at V and 5 bases at J, with 10 bases in the middle.

The chain combines TRBV11-2 with TRBJ2-1; D is ambiguous. Trimming pared 1 base from V and 13 bases from J, leaving 14 bases between. The CDR3 length is 13 residues. Germline V gene data show CDR1 as SGHAT and CDR2 as FQNNGV. This chain's CDR3 is CASSLVTLSAQFF. CDR3 coding DNA: TGTGCCAGCAGCTTAGTGACCCTCTCCGCTCAGTTCTTC.

V gene TRBV9 combines with J gene TRBJ2-7; D is unclear. Germline V CDR1 and CDR2: SGDLS, YYNGEE. V gave up 4 bases and J gave up 2 bases, with 7 bases separating them. The CDR3 extends over 12 amino acids. The CDR3 reads CASSSQAYEQYF. In DNA, the CDR3 is TGTGCCAGCAGCTCCCAAGCCTACGAGCAGTACTTC.

This clone was picked up one time. This chain links TRBV5-1 with TRBJ2-1; D uncertain. The CDR3 is 14 residues long. Germline loops: CDR1 SGHRS, CDR2 YFSETQ. V gave up 0 bases and J gave up 6 bases, with 10 bases separating them. In nucleotides, the CDR3 is TGCGCCAGCAGCTTGGGTGACATCTTCAATGAGCAGTTCTTC. It translates to CASSLGDIFNEQFF.

The chain carries TRBV27 and TRBJ1-1, with no clear D. Deletions cut 6 bases from V and 0 bases from J, with 17 bases between. Per the germline V gene, CDR1 is MNHEY and CDR2 is SMNVEV (reference sequence). The CDR3 runs 16 residues. CDR3 sequence reads: CASRLHSTGMNTEAFF. CDR3 DNA sequence: TGTGCCAGCAGGCTGCACTCGACGGGGATGAACACTGAAGCTTTCTTT.

The CDR3 loop reads CASSFRGRKETQYF. CDR3 nucleotide sequence: TGTGCCAGCAGCTTCCGGGGGAGGAAGGAGACCCAGTACTTC. The chain is built from TRBV13 and TRBJ2-5; D might be TRBD2 (6 bases). CDR3 size: 14 residues. CDR1 is PRHDT, CDR2 FYEKMQ, per germline (reference sequence). V was cut by 3 bases and J by 5 bases, with 13 bases left in between.

The V call is TRBV29-1, the J call TRBJ1-4; D is unresolved. V gave up 7 bases and J gave up 1 base, with 13 bases separating them. This CDR3 region has 14 residues. In germline, CDR1 is SQVTM, CDR2 ANQGSEA. CDR3 region: CSAYLTGTNEKLFF. The CDR3 DNA reads TGCAGCGCCTACCTGACGGGAACTAATGAAAAACTGTTTTTT. Full variable domain (remainder filled in from reference TRBV29-1 and TRBJ1-4): SAVISQKPSRDICQRGTSLTIQCQVDSQVTMMFWYRQQPGQSLTLIATANQGSEATYESGFVIDKFPISRPNLTFSTLTVSNMSPEDSSIYLCSAYLTGTNEKLFFGSGTQLSVL.

V usage is TRBV4-1 and J usage is TRBJ2-7, with D uncertain. The V gene lost 8 bases and the J gene lost 1 base, with 9 bases spanning the gap. CDR3 size: 12 residues. The germline V gene has CDR1 MGHRA and CDR2 YSYEKL. As DNA, the CDR3 is TGCGCCAGCGTTTCAGATTCCTACGAGCAGTACTTC. The encoded protein is CASVSDSYEQYF.

The chain couples TRBV11-2 to TRBJ2-1; D remains ambiguous. CDR3 size: 11 residues. The germline V and J ends were trimmed by 5 bases and 10 bases, with 9 bases remaining between them. Germline CDR1 reads SGHAT; CDR2 reads FQNNGV. The CDR3 region has the DNA TGTGCCAGCAGCCGTTCTTACGAGCAGTTCTTC. Amino acids: CASSRSYEQFF.

J is TRBJ1-2 and V is TRBV9; maybe TRBD1 (5 bases). CDR3 length: 15 amino acids. Germline V gene sequence: CDR1 SGDLS, CDR2 YYNGEE. Trimming stripped 0 bases from V and 8 bases from J, with 17 bases between. CDR3 DNA sequence: TGTGCCAGCAGCGTAGCTCAGAGGGGAGGTTTGGGCTACACCTTC. It codes for CASSVAQRGGLGYTF.

To note about this clone: Additional DNA sequences in this sample encode the identical CDR3. CDR3 loop: CASSLSGDTQYF. Written as DNA, the CDR3 is TGCGCCAGCAGCTTGAGCGGGGATACGCAGTATTTT. V usage is TRBV5-1 and J usage is TRBJ2-3, with D possibly matching TRBD2 (6 bases). V lost 1 base, J lost 6 bases, and 6 bases lay in between. This CDR3 is built from 12 residues. Germline V lookup: CDR1 SGHRS, CDR2 YFSETQ. Full variable domain (rest looked up from reference TRBV5-1 and TRBJ2-3): KAGVTQTPRYLIKTRGQQVTLSCSPISGHRSVSWYQQTPGQGLQFLFEYFSETQRNKGNFPGRFSGRQFSNSRSEMNVSTLELGDSALYLCASSLSGDTQYFGPGTRLTVL.

The chain joins TRBV9 to TRBJ2-7, with 11 bases identical to TRBD2. CDR3 length equals 15 residues. V lost 0 bases and J lost 6; bases outside the gene matches: 5. The V gene's germline CDR1 is SGDLS and CDR2 YYNGEE. CDR3 DNA sequence: TGTGCCAGCAGCGTAGAAGGGACTAGCGGACTCGAGCAGTACTTC. Amino acid sequence: CASSVEGTSGLEQYF.

The V gene is TRBV29-1, the J gene TRBJ2-5; 14 bases map to TRBD2. Germline CDR1 SQVTM, CDR2 ANQGSEA. J lost 0 bases, V lost 8 bases, and 5 bases had no gene match. The CDR3 extends over 15 amino acids. CDR3 nucleotide sequence: TGCAGCCTTGGACTAGCGGGAGGCAACCAAGAGACCCAGTACTTC. Protein product: CSLGLAGGNQETQYF.

The V gene is TRBV11-2, the J gene TRBJ2-7, with a tentative D call TRBD2 (5 bases). The CDR3 loop spans 13 amino acids. The germline V gene has CDR1 SGHAT and CDR2 FQNNGV. V was pared by 7 bases and J by 2 bases, with 12 bases between. The CDR3 spells CASTAVLTYEQYF. CDR3 DNA sequence: TGTGCCAGCACAGCGGTCTTAACCTACGAGCAGTACTTC. Drawing the rest from reference TRBV11-2 and TRBJ2-7, the complete variable domain is EAGVAQSPRYKIIEKRQSVAFWCNPISGHATLYWYQQILGQGPKLLIQFQNNGVVDDSQLPKDRFSAERLKGVDSTLKIQPAKLEDSAVYLCASTAVLTYEQYFGPGTRLTVT.

The chain has TRBV7-9 and TRBJ2-1, with 11 bases fitting TRBD2. Germline V gives CDR1 SEHNR, CDR2 FQNEAQ (reference sequence). This CDR3 has 15 amino acids. The ends lost 7 bases at V and 6 bases at J; junction bases unmatched: 8. CDR3 DNA sequence: TGTGCCAGCATCTTTAGCGGGAGGGCCGTCAATGAGCAGTTCTTC. The encoded protein is CASIFSGRAVNEQFF. The whole variable domain, remainder taken from reference TRBV7-9 and TRBJ2-1, is DTGVSQNPRHKITKRGQNVTFRCDPISEHNRLYWYRQTLGQGPEFLTYFQNEAQLEKSRLLSDRFSAERPKGSFSTLEIQRTEQGDSAMYLCASIFSGRAVNEQFFGPGTRLTVL.